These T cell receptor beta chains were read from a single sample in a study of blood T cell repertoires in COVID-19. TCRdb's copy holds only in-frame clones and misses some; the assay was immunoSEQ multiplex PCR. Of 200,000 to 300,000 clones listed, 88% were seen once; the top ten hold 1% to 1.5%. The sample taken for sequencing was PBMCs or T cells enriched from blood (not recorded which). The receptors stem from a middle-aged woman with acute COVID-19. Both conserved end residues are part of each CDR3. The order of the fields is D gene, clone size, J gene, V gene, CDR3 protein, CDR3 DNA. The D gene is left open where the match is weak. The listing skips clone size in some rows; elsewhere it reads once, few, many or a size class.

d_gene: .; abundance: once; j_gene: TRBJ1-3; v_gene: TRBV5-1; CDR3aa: CASSLTPTAGDTIYF; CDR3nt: TGCGCCAGCAGCCTTACCCCGACAGCTGGGGACACCATATATTTT
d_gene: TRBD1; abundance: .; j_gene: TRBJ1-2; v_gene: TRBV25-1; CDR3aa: CASSGGQGNYGYTF; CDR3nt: TGTGCCAGCAGTGGGGGACAGGGGAACTATGGCTACACCTTC
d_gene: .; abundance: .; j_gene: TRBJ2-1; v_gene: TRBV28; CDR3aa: CAAEGTLSYNEQFF; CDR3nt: TGTGCCGCCGAAGGGACACTTTCCTACAATGAGCAGTTCTTC
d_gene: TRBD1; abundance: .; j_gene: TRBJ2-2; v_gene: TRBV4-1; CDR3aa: CASSPTVGQGHTGELFF; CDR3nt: TGCGCCAGCAGCCCGACCGTGGGACAGGGCCACACCGGGGAGCTGTTTTTT
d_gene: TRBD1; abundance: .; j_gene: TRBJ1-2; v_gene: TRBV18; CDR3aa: CASSPDRSAGYTF; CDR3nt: TGTGCCAGCTCACCGGACAGGTCTGCTGGCTACACCTTC
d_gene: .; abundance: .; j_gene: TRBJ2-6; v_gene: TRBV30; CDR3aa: CAWSGFPSGANVLTF; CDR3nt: TGTGCCTGGAGTGGGTTCCCTAGTGGGGCCAACGTCCTGACTTTC
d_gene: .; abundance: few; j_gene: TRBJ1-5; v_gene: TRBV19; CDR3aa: CASSMAGLFNQPQHF; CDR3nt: TGTGCCAGTAGTATGGCCGGACTATTCAATCAGCCCCAGCATTTT
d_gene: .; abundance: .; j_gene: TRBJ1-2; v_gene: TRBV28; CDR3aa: CASSFVTNYGYTF; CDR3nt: TGTGCCAGCAGTTTTGTTACTAACTATGGCTACACCTTC
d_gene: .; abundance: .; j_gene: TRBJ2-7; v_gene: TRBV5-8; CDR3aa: CASSTWTVPYEQYF; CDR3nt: TGTGCCAGCAGCACTTGGACAGTCCCCTACGAGCAGTACTTC
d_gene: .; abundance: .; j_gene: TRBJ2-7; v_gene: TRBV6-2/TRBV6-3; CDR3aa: CASSYSRSPLSYEQYF; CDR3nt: TGTGCCAGCAGTTACTCAAGAAGCCCCCTCTCCTACGAGCAGTACTTC
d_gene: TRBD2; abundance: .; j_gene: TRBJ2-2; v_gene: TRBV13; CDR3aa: CASAGGNTGELFF; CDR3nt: TGTGCCAGCGCGGGAGGAAACACCGGGGAGCTGTTTTTT
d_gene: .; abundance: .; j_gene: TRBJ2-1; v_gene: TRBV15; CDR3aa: CATSSERRVYNEQFF; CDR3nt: TGTGCCACCAGCAGTGAAAGACGGGTGTACAATGAGCAGTTCTTC
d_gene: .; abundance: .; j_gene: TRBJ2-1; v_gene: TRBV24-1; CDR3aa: CATSDFGQGGQFF; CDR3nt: TGTGCCACCAGTGATTTCGGCCAGGGTGGACAGTTCTTC
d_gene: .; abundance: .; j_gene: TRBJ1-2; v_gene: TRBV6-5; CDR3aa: CASSYGTGVSGYTF; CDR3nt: TGTGCCAGCAGTTACGGGACTGGTGTATCCGGCTACACCTTC
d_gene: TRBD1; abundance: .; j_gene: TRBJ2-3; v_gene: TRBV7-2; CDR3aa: CASSSDIGPGGYF; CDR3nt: TGTGCCAGCAGCTCCGACATTGGGCCAGGGGGGTATTTT
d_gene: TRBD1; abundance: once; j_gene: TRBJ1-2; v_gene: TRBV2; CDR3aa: CASRGTGGIYGYTF; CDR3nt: TGTGCCAGCAGGGGGACAGGGGGTATCTATGGCTACACCTTC